These 23 T cell receptor beta chains came from one sample sequenced in a study of T cells after yellow fever vaccination. Each CDR3 protein is one row after TCRdb ran MiXCR on the 5' RACE reads. The table includes approximately 450,000 distinct CDR3 sequences, 15% to 20% detected once. The sample was PBMCs, taken before the yellow fever booster vaccination. Every receptor here comes from a man aged 18-30 years who received the YFV17D yellow fever vaccine.

At least ten counts were recorded for this clonotype. The J gene is TRBJ2-5, the V gene TRBV4-1; D remains ambiguous. Germline V lookup: CDR1 MGHRA, CDR2 YSYEKL. This CDR3 has 13 residues. Trimming cost V 4 bases and J 1 base, with 7 bases left between them. CDR3 sequence reads: CASSRPGQETQYF. CDR3 sequence (DNA): TGCGCCAGCAGCCGTCCAGGCCAAGAGACCCAGTACTTC.

J is TRBJ2-7 and V is TRBV6-5; TRBD1 might be the D (6 bases). The germline V and J ends were trimmed by 6 bases and 7 bases, with 19 bases remaining between them. CDR1 is MNHEY and CDR2 is SVGAGI in the germline V gene. CDR3 length: 14 amino acids. The CDR3 nucleotides read TGTGCCAGCAGCTTAGTGTGGGGGCCGGTAGAGCAGTACGTC. This gives the protein CASSLVWGPVEQYV.

This chain uses TRBV7-9 with TRBJ1-4, with a weak D call TRBD1 (6 bases). Germline assignment: CDR1 SEHNR and CDR2 FQNEAQ (reference sequence). Trimming stripped 5 bases from V and 10 bases from J, with 20 bases between. The CDR3 length is 15 residues. The CDR3 DNA reads TGTGCCAGCAGCCTAGAGGACAGTTTGGGAGGAAAACTGTTTTTT. The encoded protein is CASSLEDSLGGKLFF.

V usage is TRBV20-1 and J usage is TRBJ2-7; D may be TRBD1 (5 bases). V lost 6 bases to trimming and J lost 0 bases, with 12 bases between them. Per the germline V gene, CDR1 is DFQATT and CDR2 is SNEGSKA (reference sequence). This CDR3 region has 13 residues. The CDR3 loop is CSAPGRASYEQYV. CDR3 in DNA: TGCAGTGCCCCCGGCAGGGCCTCCTACGAGCAGTACGTC.

A word on this clonotype: The junction does not match germline at one end; this may be a read error. CDR3 sequence: CASSQGPSGSGGEGF. The CDR3 DNA is TGCGCCAGCAGCCAAGGGCCCTCTGGGAGCGGGGGGGAGGGTTTT. The gene calls are TRBV4-1 and TRBJ2-3; 10 nucleotides align to TRBD2. Germline values: CDR1 MGHRA, CDR2 YSYEKL. This CDR3 has 15 residues.

The chain recombines TRBV11-2 with TRBJ2-7; no reliable D call. This CDR3 is built from 16 residues. CDR1 is SGHAT and CDR2 is FQNNGV in the germline V gene. The V end was cut by 3 bases, the J end by 5 bases, with 20 bases between. CDR3 nucleotide sequence: TGTGCCAGCAGCTTTAGGGAAGCCCGGTTCTTCAACGAGCAGTACTTC. Amino acids: CASSFREARFFNEQYF.

The chain combines TRBV29-1 with TRBJ1-2; 10 nucleotides align to TRBD1. The CDR3 is 13 amino acids. CDR1 and CDR2 (germline): SQVTM, ANQGSEA. The V gene end was trimmed by 6 bases and the J gene end by 4 bases; junction bases not matched to a gene: 5. CDR3: CSVAGQGVYGYTF. The CDR3 coding sequence is TGCAGCGTCGCAGGACAGGGGGTCTATGGCTACACCTTC.

The rearrangement links TRBV9 to TRBJ1-1, with D maybe TRBD1 (5 bases). Trimming cost V 4 bases and J 1 base, with 20 bases left between them. Germline CDR1 and CDR2: SGDLS and YYNGEE. The CDR3 sequence is 17 residues long. CDR3 sequence (DNA): TGTGCCAGCAGCCCGAGCTGGGGAGGGGCCGGGAACACTGAAGCTTTCTTT. Its translation is CASSPSWGGAGNTEAFF.

The rearrangement uses TRBV11-2 and TRBJ1-5, with a tentative D call TRBD1 (6 bases). V was shortened by 5 bases and J by 2 bases, with 13 bases between the two germline ends. The CDR3 contains 15 residues. Germline values: CDR1 SGHAT, CDR2 FQNNGV. CDR3 sequence (DNA): TGTGCCAGCAGCGCGGGACACCCGGGCAATCAGCCCCAGCATTTT. Protein product: CASSAGHPGNQPQHF. The full variable domain, in which reference TRBV11-2 and TRBJ1-5 provide the parts outside the CDR3, is EAGVAQSPRYKIIEKRQSVAFWCNPISGHATLYWYQQILGQGPKLLIQFQNNGVVDDSQLPKDRFSAERLKGVDSTLKIQPAKLEDSAVYLCASSAGHPGNQPQHFGDGTRLSIL.

This clonotype was seen more than once but under ten times. The rearrangement joins TRBV4-3 to TRBJ1-2, with D unresolved. Between the trimmed V and J ends, which lost 1 base and 8 bases, there was a span of 8 bases. The V gene's germline CDR1 is LGHNA and CDR2 YSLEER. The CDR3 loop spans 12 amino acids. CDR3 sequence: CASSQVLGGYTF. The CDR3 DNA sequence: TGCGCCAGCAGCCAAGTCCTAGGGGGCTACACCTTC.

V usage is TRBV20-1 and J usage is TRBJ2-7; 7 nucleotides line up with TRBD2. Germline values: CDR1 DFQATT, CDR2 SNEGSKA (reference sequence). The CDR3 length is 13 residues. Trimming cost V 5 bases and J 0 bases; bases outside gene matches: 4. CDR3 nucleotides: TGCAGTGCTGACCGCGGGAGCTCCTACGAGCAGTACTTC. Encoded protein: CSADRGSSYEQYF.

The genes are TRBV2 and TRBJ2-3; TRBD2 matches 13 bases. After removal of 6 bases from V and 13 bases from J, the junction contained 4 bases not matched to a gene. The CDR3 is made up of 12 amino acids. The germline V gene has CDR1 SNHLY and CDR2 FYNNEI. This CDR3 reads CASRPGLAGKYF. CDR3 DNA: TGTGCCAGCAGACCGGGACTAGCGGGGAAGTATTTT.

The gene calls are TRBV30 and TRBJ1-3, with 7 bases that match TRBD1. Germline trimming cut 2 bases from V and 2 bases from J; bases unmatched to any gene: 6. The CDR3 has 15 amino acids. Per the germline V gene, CDR1 is GTSNPN and CDR2 is SVGIG (reference sequence). In DNA form, the CDR3 reads TGTGCCTGGAGTTCTAAGGGGGCTGCTGGAAACACCATATATTTT. It codes for CAWSSKGAAGNTIYF.

This clonotype showed up many times. This chain joins TRBV12-3 or TRBV12-4 and TRBJ1-6; D gene unclear. V shed 2 bases and J shed 10 bases, with 6 bases lying between them. The CDR3 extends over 12 amino acids. Here the CDR3 reads CASSLPGSPLHF. In nucleotides, the CDR3 is TGTGCCAGCAGTTTACCGGGCTCACCCCTCCACTTT.

This sequence joins TRBV12-3 or TRBV12-4 and TRBJ1-6; D may be TRBD1 (5 bases). The length of the CDR3 is 12 residues. V shed 4 bases and J shed 8 bases, with 6 bases lying between them. CDR3 DNA sequence: TGTGCCAGCAGTTGGGGGGATTCACCCCTCCACTTT. Its translation is CASSWGDSPLHF.

The V call is TRBV27, the J call TRBJ1-5, with D possibly being TRBD1 (5 bases). The CDR3 extends over 15 amino acids. The ends were cut back, 5 bases at V and 2 bases at J, with 13 bases in the middle. Germline V CDR1 and CDR2: MNHEY, SMNVEV (reference sequence). CDR3 DNA: TGTGCCAGCAGTCCGGGGGGTTTGGGCAATCAGCCCCAGCATTTT. This translates into CASSPGGLGNQPQHF.

This clonotype was seen a handful of times. The V call is TRBV29-1, the J call TRBJ2-3, with a weak D call TRBD2 (6 bases). Per germline, CDR1 SQVTM and CDR2 ANQGSEA. The V end was cut by 5 bases, the J end by 5 bases, with 23 bases between. The CDR3 runs 16 residues. CDR3 protein: CSVTRGEAPTRDTQYF. CDR3 DNA: TGCAGCGTTACCCGCGGGGAAGCGCCCACGAGAGATACGCAGTATTTT.

This clonotype was seen a few times. This chain links TRBV7-2 with TRBJ1-6; no firm D call. This CDR3 has 15 residues. V lost 5 bases and J lost 13, with 21 bases in between. Germline loops: CDR1 SGHTA, CDR2 FQGNSA. The CDR3 region is CASSQNPTGMSPLHF. The CDR3 coding sequence is TGTGCCAGCAGCCAAAACCCGACCGGTATGAGCCCCCTCCACTTT.

This clonotype was counted a few times. The genes are TRBV5-6 and TRBJ2-3, with D hard to call. CDR1 is SGHDT, CDR2 YYEEEE, per germline. Trimming cost V 2 bases and J 1 base, with 11 bases left between them. CDR3 length equals 15 residues. The CDR3 sequence: CASSFEIVGTDTQYF. The CDR3 DNA is TGTGCCAGCAGCTTTGAGATTGTAGGCACAGATACGCAGTATTTT.

V gene TRBV7-9 combines with J gene TRBJ2-2; D possibly corresponds to TRBD2 (5 bases). CDR1 SEHNR and CDR2 FQNEAQ come from the germline V gene (reference sequence). Trimming took off 2 bases at V and 0 bases at J, with 19 bases between the two ends. This CDR3 region has 19 residues. The CDR3 DNA is TGTGCCAGCAGCTTAACGGTCAGGCGGGCCAACTCGAACACCGGGGAGCTGTTTTTT. This translates into CASSLTVRRANSNTGELFF.

The genes are TRBV2 and TRBJ2-3; TRBD1 matches 7 bases. There are 14 residues in the CDR3. Per germline, CDR1 SNHLY and CDR2 FYNNEI. Unmatched junction bases numbered 9, after V lost 6 bases and J lost 6 bases. Here the CDR3 DNA reads TGTGCCAGCAGCCCAAACAGGGGCGGGGATACGCAGTATTTT. Its protein product is CASSPNRGGDTQYF.

The rearrangement links TRBV7-2 to TRBJ1-2, with 9 positions matching TRBD1. Germline V gene data show CDR1 as SGHTA and CDR2 as FQGNSA. Losses at the gene ends were 9 bases for V and 7 bases for J; bases not matched to a gene: 6. The CDR3 totals 12 residues. Here the CDR3 DNA reads TGTGCCAGTTCATGGACAGGGGCTGGCTACACCTTC. This codes for CASSWTGAGYTF.

V is TRBV28 and J is TRBJ1-1; no definite D call. V lost 5 bases to trimming and J lost 5 bases, with 9 bases between them. This CDR3 spans 12 amino acids. Germline V CDR1 and CDR2: MDHEN, SYDVKM. The DNA of the CDR3 is TGTGCCAGCAGTCCTCTGTGGACTGAAGCTTTCTTT. Amino acid sequence: CASSPLWTEAFF.